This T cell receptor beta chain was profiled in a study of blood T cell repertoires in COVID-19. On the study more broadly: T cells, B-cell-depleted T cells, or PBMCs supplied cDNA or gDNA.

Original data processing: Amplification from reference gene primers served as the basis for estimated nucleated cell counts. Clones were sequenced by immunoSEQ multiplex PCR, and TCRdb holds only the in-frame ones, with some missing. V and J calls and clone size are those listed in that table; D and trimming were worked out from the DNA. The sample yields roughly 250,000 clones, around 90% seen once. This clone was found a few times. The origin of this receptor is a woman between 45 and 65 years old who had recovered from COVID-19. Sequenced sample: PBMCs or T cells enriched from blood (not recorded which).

CDR3 sequence (DNA): TGTGCCAGCAGCTTTCGTGGACTAGCGGGAGCAGCAGATACGCAGTATTTT. It is translated as CASSFRGLAGAADTQYF. The chain employs TRBV7-2 and TRBJ2-3; 13 nucleotides agree with TRBD2. This CDR3 has 17 residues. The germline CDR1 and CDR2 sequences are SGHTA and FQGNSA. V trimming: 3 bases; J trimming: 4 bases; junction bases outside the gene matches: 7.